These 20 T cell receptor beta chains were sequenced from one sample in a study of T cells in Graves' hyperthyroidism and ophthalmopathy (dated by TCRdb to between 2019 and 2020). Library generation was performed with multiplex PCR. Instrument used: Illumina HiSeq 2000. Amplification of TCR beta CDR3 regions was carried out from RNA transcripts. For the first round of RT-PCR on the TCR CDR3, the HTBI primer set was used together with the Qiagen OneStep RT-PCR kit. In-frame beta chains were kept once TCRdb had trimmed the public reads at Q25 with fastp and called clones with MiXCR. Merged by CDR3 protein, the rows form single entries marked with the most common genes and DNA. For this sample there are 300,000 to 450,000 distinct CDR3 sequences; roughly 13% appear just once. The top ten constitute around 21% of the sample. The sequencing input was blood. The source of these receptors is a man aged 30 to 39 with Graves' hyperthyroidism that later progressed to Graves' ophthalmopathy.

The chain uses TRBV7-9 and TRBJ2-1, with D possibly TRBD2 on 5 matching bases. Trimming removed 2 bases at V and 8 bases at J, with 19 bases between. Per germline, CDR1 SEHNR and CDR2 FQNEAQ (reference sequence). The CDR3 loop spans 16 amino acids. The CDR3, as DNA: TGTGCCAGCAGCTTAACGACTATACGCTTCGGGTATGAGCAGTTCTTC. Translation gives CASSLTTIRFGYEQFF.

This clonotype was found a few times. V gene TRBV30 combines with J gene TRBJ2-2, with D unclear. Per germline, CDR1 GTSNPN and CDR2 SVGIG (reference sequence). The V end lost 2 bases, the J end lost 2 bases, and 0 bases lay between the germline ends. CDR3 length: 11 residues. The CDR3 DNA sequence: TGTGCCTGGAGTAACACCGGGGAGCTGTTTTTT. Translated: CAWSNTGELFF.

For this clonotype: A much larger clone differs by one base, so this may be a read error. The gene calls are TRBV13 and TRBJ1-6; 8 bases are shared with TRBD1. The CDR3 contains 14 residues. Germline V gene data show CDR1 as PRHDT and CDR2 as FYEKMQ (reference sequence). J lost 10 bases, V lost 6 bases, and 8 bases had no gene match. The CDR3: CASRLQGGSSPLHF. CDR3 nucleotides: TGTGCCAGCAGATTACAGGGGGGATCGTCACCCCTCCACTTT.

This clonotype came up many times. J is TRBJ2-7 and V is TRBV2; 10 bases are a match to TRBD1. The CDR3 has 16 amino acids. With 6 bases clipped from V and 3 bases from J, the junction kept 11 bases outside the gene matches. The germline V gene has CDR1 SNHLY and CDR2 FYNNEI. CDR3 sequence: CASRPGDRGLLYEQYF. CDR3 bases: TGTGCCAGCAGGCCCGGGGACAGGGGCCTCCTCTACGAGCAGTACTTC. Full variable domain (outside the CDR3, taken from reference TRBV2 and TRBJ2-7): EPEVTQTPSHQVTQMGQEVILRCVPISNHLYFYWYRQILGQKVEFLVSFYNNEISEKSEIFDDQFSVERPDGSNFTLKIRSTKLEDSAMYFCASRPGDRGLLYEQYFGPGTRLTVT.

This clonotype came up many times. The chain couples TRBV28 to TRBJ2-3, with a possible D match to TRBD2 (5 bases). The CDR3 is made up of 15 amino acids. CDR1 and CDR2 from the germline V gene are MDHEN and SYDVKM. Trimming pared 6 bases from V and 2 bases from J, leaving 15 bases between. The CDR3: CASSSGLSPTDTQYF. The CDR3 coding sequence is TGTGCCAGCAGCTCAGGACTTTCACCCACAGATACGCAGTATTTT. Full variable domain (rest looked up from reference TRBV28 and TRBJ2-3): DVKVTQSSRYLVKRTGEKVFLECVQDMDHENMFWYRQDPGLGLRLIYFSYDVKMKEKGDIPEGYSVSREKKERFSLILESASTNQTSMYLCASSSGLSPTDTQYFGPGTRLTVL.

At least ten counts were recorded for this clonotype. The chain couples TRBV27 to TRBJ1-4; a possible D gene is TRBD1 (5 bases). Germline V gene lookup returns CDR1 MNHEY and CDR2 SMNVEV (reference sequence). V lost 5 bases, J lost 5 bases, and 24 bases lay in between. The CDR3 consists of 18 residues. The CDR3 sequence: CASSPFYMGGRMNEKLFF. As DNA, the CDR3 is TGTGCCAGCAGTCCGTTTTACATGGGGGGACGTATGAATGAAAAACTGTTTTTT.

This clonotype came up many times. V and J are TRBV3-1 and TRBJ1-5, with no clear D. CDR1 and CDR2 from the germline V gene are LGHDT and YNNKEL (reference sequence). There are 12 residues in the CDR3. The V gene lost 3 bases and the J gene lost 7 bases, with 7 bases spanning the gap. CDR3 sequence (DNA): TGTGCCAGCAGCCATACAGACCAGCCCCAGCATTTT. Protein: CASSHTDQPQHF. Full variable domain (rest looked up from reference TRBV3-1 and TRBJ1-5): DTAVSQTPKYLVTQMGNDKSIKCEQNLGHDTMYWYKQDSKKFLKIMFSYNNKELIINETVPNRFSPKSPDKAHLNLHINSLELGDSAVYFCASSHTDQPQHFGDGTRLSIL.

This clonotype appeared many times. The chain couples TRBV27 to TRBJ1-4, with 8 bases matching TRBD1. The V and J ends lost 6 bases and 3 bases, in that order; junction bases with no gene match: 15. In germline, CDR1 is MNHEY, CDR2 SMNVEV (reference sequence). The CDR3 contains 18 residues. CDR3 residues: CASSPIPDRVLPNEKLFF. The DNA of the CDR3 is TGTGCCAGCAGCCCAATTCCGGACAGGGTCCTTCCTAATGAAAAACTGTTTTTT.

This clonotype was picked up many times. J is TRBJ1-1 and V is TRBV20-1; possible D gene TRBD1, 5 bases. The CDR3 has 12 residues. Per germline, CDR1 DFQATT and CDR2 SNEGSKA (reference sequence). The V end lost 6 bases, the J end lost 8 bases, and 16 bases lay between the germline ends. This CDR3 reads CSARWGSPEAFF. CDR3 sequence (DNA): TGCAGTGCCCGGTGGGGGTCCCCCGAAGCTTTCTTT.

The chain's CDR3 is CASSLQGLGDTEAFF. CDR3 nucleotide sequence: TGCGCCAGCAGCTTGCAGGGGTTGGGTGACACTGAAGCTTTCTTT. The rearrangement joins TRBV5-1 to TRBJ1-1, with D tentatively TRBD1 (6 bases). V lost 1 base to trimming and J lost 3 bases, with 13 bases between them. The length of the CDR3 is 15 residues. Germline V gene sequence: CDR1 SGHRS, CDR2 YFSETQ.

This clonotype was counted ten times or more. The chain is built from TRBV20-1 and TRBJ2-1; TRBD2 matches 10 bases. The CDR3 sequence is 15 residues long. With V trimmed by 5 bases and J by 3 bases, 7 bases remained unmatched. Per the germline V gene, CDR1 is DFQATT and CDR2 is SNEGSKA (reference sequence). The CDR3 DNA follows: TGCAGTGCTGGGAGGCTAGCGGGGGACTACAATGAGCAGTTCTTC. Translating it yields CSAGRLAGDYNEQFF.

This clonotype was recorded a few times. The V call is TRBV6-1, the J call TRBJ2-7, with 9 nucleotides matching TRBD1. CDR1 MNHNS and CDR2 SASEGT come from the germline V gene. V gave up 4 bases and J gave up 6 bases; unmatched junction bases: 25. The CDR3 is 20 residues long. The CDR3 DNA reads as TGTGCCAGCAGTGTGGCCCCCGGGACAGGGCCTCGTCTGCCCTTTATCGAGCAGTACTTC. This translates into CASSVAPGTGPRLPFIEQYF.

This clonotype was observed at least ten times. The J gene is TRBJ2-1, the V gene TRBV27; TRBD2 might be the D (6 bases). Trimming removed 6 bases at V and 8 bases at J, with 14 bases between. This CDR3 spans 13 amino acids. Germline V gene data show CDR1 as MNHEY and CDR2 as SMNVEV (reference sequence). Here the CDR3 reads CASRTSWGDEQFF. Written as DNA, the CDR3 is TGTGCCAGCAGGACCTCGTGGGGGGATGAGCAGTTCTTC.

Ten or more counts support this clonotype. This chain joins TRBV2 and TRBJ1-2; unclear D gene. The CDR3 is made up of 12 amino acids. Germline lookup yields CDR1 SNHLY and CDR2 FYNNEI. V gave up 3 bases and J gave up 5 bases, with 7 bases separating them. The CDR3 loop reads CASSERVYGYTF. The CDR3 region has the DNA TGTGCCAGCAGTGAGAGGGTTTATGGCTACACCTTC.

The chain employs TRBV20-1 and TRBJ2-2; possible D gene TRBD2, 7 bases. V lost 6 bases and J lost 2, with 13 bases in between. CDR3 length: 14 amino acids. Per germline, CDR1 DFQATT and CDR2 SNEGSKA (reference sequence). CDR3 DNA: TGCAGTGCCCCGGGGGGCCCCAACACCGGGGAGCTGTTTTTT. Its protein is CSAPGGPNTGELFF.

This chain joins TRBV5-6 and TRBJ2-5; D is perhaps TRBD2 (6 bases). The CDR3 runs 16 residues. Looked up from germline, CDR1 is SGHDT and CDR2 is YYEEEE. The V gene lost 6 bases and the J gene lost 4 bases, with 22 bases spanning the gap. The CDR3 DNA is TGTGCCAGCACCCAGAGGAGGGCATGGGCGGCAGAGACCCAGTACTTC. Translating it yields CASTQRRAWAAETQYF.

This clonotype was seen repeatedly, ten times or more. The rearrangement uses TRBV28 and TRBJ1-1; D is undetermined. This CDR3 has 11 amino acids. Germline loops: CDR1 MDHEN, CDR2 SYDVKM. V was trimmed by 5 bases and J by 3 bases, leaving 4 bases between them. The CDR3 DNA is TGTGCCAGCAGTCCCGACACTGAAGCTTTCTTT. Protein: CASSPDTEAFF.

The table lists this clonotype with a few counts. J is TRBJ1-2 and V is TRBV27, with D unclear. This CDR3 is 14 amino acids long. The germline V gene has CDR1 MNHEY and CDR2 SMNVEV (reference sequence). V lost 5 bases and J lost 0, with 10 bases in between. The CDR3 coding sequence is TGTGCCAGCAGTCCCCTAGTAGCTAACTATGGCTACACCTTC. Translating it yields CASSPLVANYGYTF.

In its sample, this clonotype was seen many times. V is TRBV9 and J is TRBJ1-6; 8 nucleotides align to TRBD1. With V trimmed by 7 bases and J by 10 bases, 7 bases remained unmatched. Looked up from germline, CDR1 is SGDLS and CDR2 is YYNGEE. The CDR3 contains 13 residues. CDR3 residues: CASQTTGDSPLHF. The CDR3 DNA reads as TGTGCCAGCCAAACGACAGGGGACTCACCCCTCCACTTT.

This clonotype was seen at least ten times. The chain is built from TRBV28 and TRBJ1-2; 8 bases agree with TRBD1. Germline CDR1 MDHEN, CDR2 SYDVKM. V gave up 6 bases and J gave up 5 bases; unmatched junction bases: 8. This CDR3 spans 14 amino acids. CDR3: CASSLTDRVYGYTF. For the CDR3, the DNA is TGTGCCAGCAGCTTGACGGACAGGGTATATGGCTACACCTTC.